One sample yielded the 26 T cell receptor beta chains listed below, sequenced in a study of early T cells in non-severe SARS-CoV-2 infection. One entry per CDR3 protein results from TCRdb running MiXCR on the 5' RACE reads. The data contain tens of thousands of distinct CDR3 sequences, 10% to 15% of them singletons. Input material: whole blood. These receptors originate from an adult who was a healthcare worker with PCR-confirmed SARS-CoV-2 infection or an uninfected control (not recorded which).

Relative to its sample, this clonotype is medium-sized. The J gene is TRBJ2-7, the V gene TRBV29-1; 10 bases are shared with TRBD1. This CDR3 is 12 amino acids long. Germline V gives CDR1 SQVTM, CDR2 ANQGSEA. V lost 6 bases, J lost 6 bases, and 5 bases stayed unmatched. The CDR3 sequence is CSVGTGEAEQYF. Written as DNA, the CDR3 is TGCAGCGTGGGGACAGGGGAAGCCGAGCAGTACTTC.

The chain carries TRBV10-1 and TRBJ2-7; 9 bases align to TRBD2. This CDR3 spans 15 amino acids. V gave up 4 bases and J gave up 2 bases; unmatched junction bases: 6. Germline lookup yields CDR1 WNHNN and CDR2 SYGVQD (reference sequence). The CDR3 region is CASSALAGGPYEQYF. As DNA, the CDR3 is TGCGCCAGCAGTGCCTTGGCGGGAGGGCCCTACGAGCAGTACTTC.

This sequence joins TRBV3-1 and TRBJ2-2; D may correspond to TRBD1 or TRBD2 (5 bases each). The CDR3 has 14 residues. The germline V gene encodes CDR1 LGHDT and CDR2 YNNKEL (reference sequence). V dropped 10 bases and J dropped 8 bases, with 20 bases sitting between them. CDR3 sequence: CANTPGRGIGELFF. CDR3 nucleotides: TGTGCCAACACCCCAGGGAGAGGTATTGGGGAGCTGTTTTTT.

V gene TRBV5-6 combines with J gene TRBJ2-7; TRBD1 matches at 9 bases. V gave up 4 bases and J gave up 4 bases; unmatched junction bases: 6. The CDR3 covers 14 residues. CDR1 and CDR2 from the germline V gene are SGHDT and YYEEEE. CDR3 DNA: TGTGCCAGCAGCCGGGGACAGGGTCGGTACGAGCAGTACTTC. It encodes CASSRGQGRYEQYF.

This chain links TRBV20-1 with TRBJ2-3, with no clear D. The CDR3 sequence is 13 residues long. The germline V gene has CDR1 DFQATT and CDR2 SNEGSKA (reference sequence). V lost 2 bases, J lost 2 bases, and 8 bases lay in between. The CDR3 is CSARYLLTDTQYF. CDR3 sequence (DNA): TGCAGTGCTAGATACCTACTCACAGATACGCAGTATTTT.

This clonotype was found many times. J is TRBJ1-6 and V is TRBV20-1, with D possibly TRBD1 on 5 matching bases. Trimming took 3 bases from V and 4 from J, leaving 13 bases between them. Germline CDR1 reads DFQATT; CDR2 reads SNEGSKA (reference sequence). CDR3 length equals 15 residues. Here the CDR3 reads CSARESGGYNSPLHF. The CDR3 nucleotides read TGCAGTGCTAGGGAATCGGGGGGTTATAATTCACCCCTCCACTTT.

This clonotype turned up a few times. This chain uses TRBV11-2 with TRBJ2-1; 12 bases map to TRBD2. Germline lookup yields CDR1 SGHAT and CDR2 FQNNGV. CDR3 length: 18 residues. The junction had 12 bases not matched to a gene; V was cut back by 0 bases and J by 9 bases. The CDR3 region has the DNA TGTGCCAGCAGCTTAGACATCCCGGGACTAGCGGGTTCGGGTGAGCAGTTCTTC. This encodes CASSLDIPGLAGSGEQFF.

J is TRBJ1-1 and V is TRBV11-2; no definite D call. The germline gives CDR1 SGHAT, CDR2 FQNNGV. This CDR3 contains 13 residues. Trimming cost V 5 bases and J 8 bases, with 15 bases left between them. CDR3 nucleotide sequence: TGTGCCAGCAGCCCTCACAACGGACGGGAAGCTTTCTTT. As protein: CASSPHNGREAFF.

J is TRBJ1-4 and V is TRBV18; D not certain. The germline V gene encodes CDR1 KGHSH and CDR2 LQKENI. The CDR3 has 13 residues. Deletions cut 5 bases from V and 4 bases from J, with 8 bases between. CDR3 bases: TGTGCCAGCTCAGGCAGGATTAATGAAAAACTGTTTTTT. Translation gives CASSGRINEKLFF.

V is TRBV11-2 and J is TRBJ2-3; D is uncertain. The CDR3 loop spans 12 amino acids. Trimming left V 6 bases short and J 6 bases short, with 10 bases between. Germline V lookup: CDR1 SGHAT, CDR2 FQNNGV. DNA of the CDR3: TGTGCCAGCAGGAATGTCCTGGATACGCAGTATTTT. This encodes CASRNVLDTQYF.

The chain employs TRBV4-1 and TRBJ2-7, with D uncertain. CDR1 is MGHRA, CDR2 YSYEKL, per germline. CDR3 length equals 13 residues. V was trimmed by 3 bases and J by 1 base, leaving 7 bases between them. The DNA for the CDR3 is TGCGCCAGCAGCCAGGAGACTTCCTACGAGCAGTACTTC. This sequence encodes CASSQETSYEQYF.

This clonotype turned up a few times. The J gene is TRBJ2-1, the V gene TRBV5-1; 10 positions match TRBD2. Germline V gene data show CDR1 as SGHRS and CDR2 as YFSETQ. The J segment lost 3 bases and the V segment lost 3 bases, leaving 6 bases of the junction unmatched. This CDR3 region has 16 residues. CDR3 sequence reads: CASSYPTSGLYNEQFF. The CDR3 nucleotides are TGCGCCAGCAGCTATCCGACTAGCGGGCTCTACAATGAGCAGTTCTTC. Full variable domain (missing parts from reference TRBV5-1 and TRBJ2-1): KAGVTQTPRYLIKTRGQQVTLSCSPISGHRSVSWYQQTPGQGLQFLFEYFSETQRNKGNFPGRFSGRQFSNSRSEMNVSTLELGDSALYLCASSYPTSGLYNEQFFGPGTRLTVL.

This clonotype turned up a few times. Given a much more abundant clone one base away, this may be a read error. For the CDR3, the DNA is TGTGCCAGCAGCTTAGATCTCGAGACAGCGAACACCGAGGAGCTGTTTTTT. Protein product: CASSLDLETANTEELFF. This chain joins TRBV11-2 and TRBJ2-2; tentatively, D is TRBD1 (5 bases). CDR1 and CDR2 (germline): SGHAT, FQNNGV. The length of the CDR3 is 17 residues.

The chain joins TRBV29-1 to TRBJ2-7, with 8 bases matching TRBD2. With 4 bases clipped from V and 7 bases from J, the junction kept 12 bases outside the gene matches. The CDR3 is made up of 14 amino acids. The V gene's germline CDR1 is SQVTM and CDR2 ANQGSEA. The CDR3, as DNA: TGCAGCGTTGGGCGCGGGACTAGTCTGGGTGAGCAGTACTTC. Its protein product is CSVGRGTSLGEQYF.

This clonotype has only a few counts. This chain connects TRBV6-1 to TRBJ1-3; D not resolved. Germline V gene data show CDR1 as MNHNS and CDR2 as SASEGT. The CDR3 has 13 amino acids. V lost 2 bases, J lost 12 bases, and 14 bases lay in between. CDR3 DNA sequence: TGTGCCAGCAGTGAATCGGGCCCCGGGCACATATATTTT. Its protein product is CASSESGPGHIYF.

This clonotype has only a few counts. The chain links TRBV20-1 to TRBJ2-7; possibly TRBD2 for D (6 bases). Germline-derived CDR1 and CDR2 are DFQATT and SNEGSKA (reference sequence). The CDR3 is made up of 18 amino acids. V was shortened by 0 bases and J by 5 bases, with 26 bases between the two germline ends. CDR3 loop: CSARDAGPTGQGADEQYF. The CDR3 DNA reads TGCAGTGCTAGAGATGCGGGGCCGACTGGGCAAGGGGCAGACGAGCAGTACTTC.

CDR3 bases: TGCAGTGCTAGAGATCCAGACCAGAACACTGAAGCTTTCTTT. It yields the protein CSARDPDQNTEAFF. The gene calls are TRBV20-1 and TRBJ1-1, with unresolved D. The CDR3 has 14 residues. V was pared by 0 bases and J by 1 base, with 9 bases between. From germline, CDR1 is DFQATT and CDR2 SNEGSKA (reference sequence).

V and J are TRBV30 and TRBJ2-7; D not certain. Germline CDR1 and CDR2: GTSNPN and SVGIG (reference sequence). Between the trimmed V and J ends, which lost 5 bases and 7 bases, there was a span of 12 bases. The CDR3 is 11 amino acids. The DNA of the CDR3 is TGTGCCTGGGAAAGGCAGGCGGAGCAGTACTTC. It translates to CAWERQAEQYF.

This clonotype was detected many times. This chain uses TRBV11-2 with TRBJ1-5; D may be TRBD1 (5 bases). This CDR3 has 15 residues. Trimming stripped 5 bases from V and 6 bases from J, with 17 bases between. Per germline, CDR1 SGHAT and CDR2 FQNNGV. CDR3 nucleotides: TGTGCCAGCAGCCCGGATACGGGGCTGGGTCAGCCCCAGCATTTT. Protein sequence: CASSPDTGLGQPQHF.

This clonotype was recorded at least ten times. The chain uses TRBV7-6 and TRBJ2-5; perhaps D is TRBD1 or TRBD2 (5 bases each). The CDR3 totals 14 residues. In germline, CDR1 is SGHVS, CDR2 FNYEAQ. V dropped 4 bases and J dropped 2 bases, with 11 bases sitting between them. The CDR3 is CASSSRGRQETQYF. The CDR3 nucleotides read TGTGCCAGCAGCTCACGGGGCAGACAAGAGACCCAGTACTTC. Drawing the rest from reference TRBV7-6 and TRBJ2-5, the complete variable domain is GAGVSQSPRYKVTKRGQDVALRCDPISGHVSLYWYRQALGQGPEFLTYFNYEAQQDKSGLPNDRFSAERPEGSISTLTIQRTEQRDSAMYRCASSSRGRQETQYFGPGTRLLVL.

This clonotype was counted only a few times. This rearrangement joins TRBV29-1 to TRBJ2-1; either TRBD1 or TRBD2 may supply D (5 bases each). The V gene's germline CDR1 is SQVTM and CDR2 ANQGSEA. The CDR3 has 12 residues. The CDR3 DNA follows: TGCACCGCTGATATTGGGGGAAATGAGCAGTTCTTC. Its translation: CTADIGGNEQFF.

The J gene is TRBJ2-5, the V gene TRBV29-1; 9 nucleotides align to TRBD2. Germline CDR1 and CDR2: SQVTM and ANQGSEA. The CDR3 has 15 residues. With 5 bases clipped from V and 2 bases from J, the junction kept 9 bases outside the gene matches. In DNA form, the CDR3 reads TGCAGCGTTCAAAGGCTAGCGGGGATACAAGAGACCCAGTACTTC. This sequence encodes CSVQRLAGIQETQYF.

The chain uses TRBV18 and TRBJ1-3, with D unresolved. Germline lookup yields CDR1 KGHSH and CDR2 LQKENI. The CDR3 runs to 16 residues. V was trimmed by 2 bases and J by 0 bases, leaving 11 bases between them. The CDR3 loop is CASSPRGQNSGNTIYF. The CDR3 coding sequence is TGTGCCAGCTCACCAAGAGGGCAGAACTCTGGAAACACCATATATTTT. Full variable domain (rest looked up from reference TRBV18 and TRBJ1-3): NAGVMQNPRHLVRRRGQEARLRCSPMKGHSHVYWYRQLPEEGLKFMVYLQKENIIDESGMPKERFSAEFPKEGPSILRIQQVVRGDSAAYFCASSPRGQNSGNTIYFGEGSWLTVV.

This clonotype showed up many times. This CDR3 is CSANRNIGEKLFF. The CDR3 coding sequence is TGCAGTGCAAACAGGAATATTGGCGAAAAACTGTTTTTT. The V call is TRBV20-1, the J call TRBJ1-4, with D perhaps TRBD1 (5 bases). This CDR3 has 13 amino acids. CDR1 and CDR2 from the germline V gene are DFQATT and SNEGSKA (reference sequence). V lost 6 bases, J lost 8 bases, and 16 bases lay in between.

The sample holds one count of this clonotype. The chain joins TRBV29-1 to TRBJ1-2; the D is unclear. The ends were cut back, 7 bases at V and 3 bases at J, with 15 bases in the middle. Germline CDR1 and CDR2: SQVTM and ANQGSEA. The CDR3 runs to 13 residues. The CDR3 region has the DNA TGCAGCGCCACCGTACAGAGGGACTATGGCTACACCTTC. Amino acid sequence: CSATVQRDYGYTF. Full variable domain (missing parts from reference TRBV29-1 and TRBJ1-2): SAVISQKPSRDICQRGTSLTIQCQVDSQVTMMFWYRQQPGQSLTLIATANQGSEATYESGFVIDKFPISRPNLTFSTLTVSNMSPEDSSIYLCSATVQRDYGYTFGSGTRLTVV.

V is TRBV18 and J is TRBJ1-1; D gene uncertain. The ends were cut back, 3 bases at V and 6 bases at J, with 14 bases in the middle. The CDR3 runs 14 residues. Looked up from germline, CDR1 is KGHSH and CDR2 is LQKENI. As DNA, the CDR3 is TGTGCCAGCTCACCGGCAGCCCTCTACCCTGAAGCTTTCTTT. Residues: CASSPAALYPEAFF.